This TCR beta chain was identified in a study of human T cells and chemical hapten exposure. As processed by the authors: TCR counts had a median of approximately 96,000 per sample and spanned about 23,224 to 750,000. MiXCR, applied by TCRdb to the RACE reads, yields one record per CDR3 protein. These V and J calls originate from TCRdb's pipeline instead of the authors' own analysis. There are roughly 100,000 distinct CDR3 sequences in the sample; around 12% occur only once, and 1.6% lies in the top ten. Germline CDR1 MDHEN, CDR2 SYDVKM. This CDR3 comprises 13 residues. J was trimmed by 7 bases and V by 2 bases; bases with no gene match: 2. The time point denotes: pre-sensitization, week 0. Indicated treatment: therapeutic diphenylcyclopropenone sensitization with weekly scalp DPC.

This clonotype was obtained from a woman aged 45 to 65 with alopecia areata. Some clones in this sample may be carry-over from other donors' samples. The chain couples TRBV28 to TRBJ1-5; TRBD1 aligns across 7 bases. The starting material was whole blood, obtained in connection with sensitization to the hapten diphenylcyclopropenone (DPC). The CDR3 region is CASSLQGGQPQHF. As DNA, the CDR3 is TGTGCCAGCAGTTTACAGGGGGGCCAGCCCCAGCATTTT.